Here is one T cell receptor beta chain with its context. Its antigen is currently unknown. The data were obtained in a study of cytomegalovirus exposure and HLA in healthy donors. Broader study findings: It was reported that TCR beta sequences correctly inferred the HLA-A and HLA-B alleles for most subjects.

The CDR3 contains 16 residues. V lost 4 bases, J lost 3 bases, and 19 bases lay in between. The germline gives CDR1 SGHDT, CDR2 YYEEEE. With 60 Vbeta and 13 Jbeta primers, the PCR was carried out. The data were produced by immunoSEQ multiplex PCR, yet TCRdb's version contains in-frame clones alone and is incomplete. There are about 230,000 clones in the sample; roughly 89% occur only once, and 0.9% to 1.1% lies in the top ten. Material: PBMCs. The genes are TRBV5-6 and TRBJ2-5; TRBD2 might be the D (5 bases). This receptor was identified in a young woman in good health and CMV-seronegative. CDR3 region: CASSLIYGSGKETQYF. CDR3 sequence (DNA): TGTGCCAGCAGCCTAATCTATGGGTCCGGGAAAGAGACCCAGTACTTC.